One and the same sample provided the 15 T cell receptor beta chains below, sequenced in a study of blood T cells in healthy people across ages. Then a second PCR, running about 6 to 11 cycles, was carried out with a sample-barcoded 5' primer and a J-beta primer mix. TCRdb passed the 5' RACE reads through MiXCR, listing each CDR3 protein once. Of some 700,000 distinct CDR3 sequences listed, about 20% are singletons. The specimen sequenced was blood. The receptors stem from a man aged 70 or older in good health.

The chain recombines TRBV24-1 with TRBJ2-5, with D possibly TRBD2 on 6 matching bases. The CDR3 length is 15 residues. The germline CDR1 and CDR2 sequences are KGHDR and SFDVKD. V was clipped by 3 bases and J by 3 bases, with 13 bases between them. The CDR3 reads CATSDALGEEETQYF. For the CDR3, the DNA is TGTGCCACCAGTGATGCCCTGGGGGAGGAAGAGACCCAGTACTTC.

This clonotype occurred many times. The gene calls are TRBV7-9 and TRBJ1-1; unclear D gene. The CDR3 totals 12 residues. The V gene lost 6 bases and the J gene lost 5 bases, with 10 bases spanning the gap. CDR1 and CDR2 from the germline V gene are SEHNR and FQNEAQ (reference sequence). The CDR3 spells CASSPSGTEAFF. CDR3 nucleotide sequence: TGTGCCAGCAGTCCATCAGGTACTGAAGCTTTCTTT.

This clonotype was observed a handful of times. The gene calls are TRBV9 and TRBJ2-7; tentative D call: TRBD1 (5 bases). The J call could be wrong; TRBJ2-1 is a better fit for the DNA end. CDR3 length equals 11 residues. Germline V gene data show CDR1 as SGDLS and CDR2 as YYNGEE. The CDR3 loop reads CASSADTEQFF. In DNA, the CDR3 is TGTGCCAGCAGCGCGGACACCGAGCAGTTCTTC.

The gene calls are TRBV20-1 and TRBJ1-2, with D maybe TRBD1 (6 bases). Germline CDR1 and CDR2: DFQATT and SNEGSKA (reference sequence). V was clipped by 7 bases and J by 7 bases, with 22 bases between them. The CDR3 totals 14 residues. The CDR3 coding sequence is TGCAGTGTTCAGAGGGGCAGGGGATTAATTGGCTACACCTTC. This sequence encodes CSVQRGRGLIGYTF.

The chain is built from TRBV7-2 and TRBJ1-2; D ambiguous. The germline V and J ends were trimmed by 5 bases and 0 bases, with 10 bases remaining between them. CDR1 SGHTA and CDR2 FQGNSA come from the germline V gene. CDR3 length: 14 amino acids. The CDR3 DNA sequence: TGTGCCAGCAGCCGAATCGCGGCTAACTATGGCTACACCTTC. Its protein product is CASSRIAANYGYTF.

The J gene is TRBJ2-1, the V gene TRBV27, with 7 bases that match TRBD2. Germline lookup yields CDR1 MNHEY and CDR2 SMNVEV (reference sequence). Trimming at V came to 5 bases and at J to 3 bases, leaving 10 bases not matched to a gene. The CDR3 loop spans 16 amino acids. This chain's CDR3 is CASSDVSGPFYNEQFF. DNA for the CDR3: TGTGCCAGCAGTGATGTTAGCGGGCCTTTCTACAATGAGCAGTTCTTC.

The rearrangement links TRBV4-3 to TRBJ1-6; D is possibly TRBD1 (5 bases). V was clipped by 2 bases and J by 9 bases, with 17 bases between them. The germline gives CDR1 LGHNA, CDR2 YSLEER. The CDR3 is 16 residues long. CDR3 sequence: CASSQPGTRDGSPLHF. CDR3 in DNA: TGCGCCAGCAGCCAACCCGGGACTCGGGATGGTTCACCCCTCCACTTT.

This clonotype has just a few counts. The gene calls are TRBV10-3 and TRBJ1-4; unclear D gene. This CDR3 spans 14 amino acids. In germline, CDR1 is ENHRY, CDR2 SYGVKD. Trimming removed 10 bases at V and 0 bases at J, with 12 bases between. CDR3 sequence (DNA): TGTGCCACCCTAGGGAATCCAACTAATGAAAAACTGTTTTTT. Translating gives CATLGNPTNEKLFF.

This clonotype showed up just a few times. The genes are TRBV11-3 and TRBJ2-3; D gene unclear. The V gene lost 7 bases and the J gene lost 2 bases, with 16 bases spanning the gap. This CDR3 comprises 15 residues. CDR1 SGHNT and CDR2 YENEEA come from the germline V gene. The CDR3 region has the DNA TGTGCCAGCACCCCGGGTGGCCGTGACACAGATACGCAGTATTTT. Protein: CASTPGGRDTDTQYF.

The CDR3 bases are TGTGCCAGCAGGGGTTCGGGACAGGGGGAGTTTGGGGCCAACGTCCTGACTTTC. Its protein product is CASRGSGQGEFGANVLTF. The chain joins TRBV28 to TRBJ2-6; 11 bases fit TRBD1. The V gene's germline CDR1 is MDHEN and CDR2 SYDVKM. This CDR3 is 18 amino acids long. The V and J ends lost 6 bases and 3 bases, in that order; junction bases with no gene match: 10. The whole variable domain, remainder taken from reference TRBV28 and TRBJ2-6, is DVKVTQSSRYLVKRTGEKVFLECVQDMDHENMFWYRQDPGLGLRLIYFSYDVKMKEKGDIPEGYSVSREKKERFSLILESASTNQTSMYLCASRGSGQGEFGANVLTFGAGSRLTVL.

For the CDR3, the DNA is TGTGCCAGCAGTTCCCCATCGGACGAACACTATGGCTACACCTTC. This codes for CASSSPSDEHYGYTF. The rearrangement uses TRBV28 and TRBJ1-2; D unclear. The germline V gene has CDR1 MDHEN and CDR2 SYDVKM. The CDR3 length is 15 residues. Trimming stripped 4 bases from V and 3 bases from J, with 15 bases between.

V is TRBV27 and J is TRBJ2-5; a possible D gene is TRBD1 (6 bases). TRBJ2-7 matches the DNA end more closely, so the J call is doubtful. The CDR3 sequence is 13 residues long. Germline loops: CDR1 MNHEY, CDR2 SMNVEV (reference sequence). CDR3 in DNA: TGTGCCAGCAGTATCAACAGGGCCCACGAGCAGTACTTC. Translating gives CASSINRAHEQYF.

This clonotype was found many times. The DNA of the CDR3 is TGCGCCAGCAGCTCCCTAGGTGTGGCTGGAAACACCATATATTTT. Amino acid sequence: CASSSLGVAGNTIYF. V gene TRBV5-1 combines with J gene TRBJ1-3; D unresolved. The ends were cut back, 3 bases at V and 2 bases at J, with 12 bases in the middle. CDR3 length: 15 amino acids. Germline CDR1 SGHRS, CDR2 YFSETQ.

This clonotype was detected a few times. This chain joins TRBV29-1 and TRBJ2-1; tentative D call: TRBD2 (5 bases). The CDR3 sequence is 12 residues long. The germline V gene encodes CDR1 SQVTM and CDR2 ANQGSEA. V dropped 5 bases and J dropped 8 bases, with 13 bases sitting between them. The CDR3 DNA reads as TGCAGCGTTCTGGTAGGAGGCGATGAGCAGTTCTTC. Its translation is CSVLVGGDEQFF.

This clonotype was counted only a few times. The gene calls are TRBV29-1 and TRBJ1-4, with a tentative D call TRBD1 (5 bases). Trimming cost V 6 bases and J 10 bases, with 15 bases left between them. Germline CDR1 and CDR2: SQVTM and ANQGSEA. This CDR3 spans 12 amino acids. Written as DNA, the CDR3 is TGCAGCGTAGCGGGGGGACGGGGAAAACTGTTTTTT. Translating gives CSVAGGRGKLFF.